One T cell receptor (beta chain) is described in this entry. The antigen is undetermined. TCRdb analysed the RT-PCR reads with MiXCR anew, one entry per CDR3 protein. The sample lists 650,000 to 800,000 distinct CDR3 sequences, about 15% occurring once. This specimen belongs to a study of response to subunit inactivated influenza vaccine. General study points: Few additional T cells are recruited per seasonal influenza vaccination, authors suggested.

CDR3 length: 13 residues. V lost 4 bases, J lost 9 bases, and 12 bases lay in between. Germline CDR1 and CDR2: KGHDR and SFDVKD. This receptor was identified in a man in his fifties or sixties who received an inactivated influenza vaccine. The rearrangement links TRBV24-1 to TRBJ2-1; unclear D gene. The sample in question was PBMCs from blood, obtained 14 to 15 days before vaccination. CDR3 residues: CATSDASRSEQFF. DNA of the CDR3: TGTGCCACCAGTGACGCGTCGCGGTCTGAGCAGTTCTTC.